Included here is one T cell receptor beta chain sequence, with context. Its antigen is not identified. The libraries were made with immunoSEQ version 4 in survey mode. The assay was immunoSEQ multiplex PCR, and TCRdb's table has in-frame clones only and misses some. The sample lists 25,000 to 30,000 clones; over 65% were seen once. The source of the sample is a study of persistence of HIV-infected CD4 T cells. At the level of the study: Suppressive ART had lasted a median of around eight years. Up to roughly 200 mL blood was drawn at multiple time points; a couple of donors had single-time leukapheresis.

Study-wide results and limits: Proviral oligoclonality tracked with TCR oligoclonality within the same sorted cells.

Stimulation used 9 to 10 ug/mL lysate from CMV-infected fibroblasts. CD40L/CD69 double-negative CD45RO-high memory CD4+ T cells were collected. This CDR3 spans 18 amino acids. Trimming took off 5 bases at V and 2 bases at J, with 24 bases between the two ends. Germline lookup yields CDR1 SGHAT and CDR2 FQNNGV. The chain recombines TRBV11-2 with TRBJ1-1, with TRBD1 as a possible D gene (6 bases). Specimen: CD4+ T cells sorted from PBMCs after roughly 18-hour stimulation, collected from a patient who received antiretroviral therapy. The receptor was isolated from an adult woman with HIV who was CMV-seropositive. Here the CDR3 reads CASSPSFGGALGNTEAFF. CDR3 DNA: TGTGCCAGCAGCCCATCTTTCGGGGGGGCCCTGGGCAACACTGAAGCTTTCTTT.